The clone carrying this T cell receptor beta chain showed up just a few times. Its antigen is not known. The data stem from a study of beta chain features in type 1 diabetes. V shed 4 bases and J 5 bases; nucleotides not matched to a gene: 7. CDR1 MNHNS and CDR2 SASEGT come from the germline V gene. The CDR3 consists of 14 residues. All of the sorted populations showed purity greater than 98%. Expressed TCRB transcripts were sequenced after all isolated RNA was converted to cDNA. Using immunoSEQ multiplex PCR, the repertoire was profiled, and TCRdb retains in-frame clones only, with some absent. There are about 320,000 clones in the sample; about 14% occur only once, and around 7% lies in the top ten. Study observations and caveats: Sequencing used cDNA, and cells with high TCR expression could therefore be over-represented. Researchers reported that naive, central memory and Treg TCRB repertoires appeared more similar in patients than in healthy donors.

The sequenced material came from central memory CD4+ T cells from blood. The chain carries TRBV6-1 and TRBJ2-5; 7 nucleotides match TRBD1. The receptor was isolated from a man aged 25 to 45 in good health. The chain's CDR3 is CASSGGATGETQYF. For the CDR3, the DNA is TGTGCCAGCAGTGGAGGCGCGACAGGGGAGACCCAGTACTTC.